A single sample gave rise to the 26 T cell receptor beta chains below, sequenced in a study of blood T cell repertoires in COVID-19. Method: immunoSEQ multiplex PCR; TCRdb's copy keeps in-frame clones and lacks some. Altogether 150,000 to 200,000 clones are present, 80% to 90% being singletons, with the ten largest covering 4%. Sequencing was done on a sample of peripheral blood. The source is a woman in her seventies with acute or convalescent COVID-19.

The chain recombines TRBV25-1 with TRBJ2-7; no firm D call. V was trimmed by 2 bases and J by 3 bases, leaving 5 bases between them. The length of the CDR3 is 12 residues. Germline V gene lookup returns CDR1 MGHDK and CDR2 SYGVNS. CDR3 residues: CASSETSYEQYF. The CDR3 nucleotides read TGTGCCAGCAGTGAAACGAGCTACGAGCAGTACTTC.

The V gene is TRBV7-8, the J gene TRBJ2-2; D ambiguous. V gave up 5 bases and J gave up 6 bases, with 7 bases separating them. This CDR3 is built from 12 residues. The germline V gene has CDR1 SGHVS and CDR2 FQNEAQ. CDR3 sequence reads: CASSHLAGELFF. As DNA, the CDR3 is TGTGCCAGCAGCCACCTAGCCGGGGAGCTGTTTTTT.

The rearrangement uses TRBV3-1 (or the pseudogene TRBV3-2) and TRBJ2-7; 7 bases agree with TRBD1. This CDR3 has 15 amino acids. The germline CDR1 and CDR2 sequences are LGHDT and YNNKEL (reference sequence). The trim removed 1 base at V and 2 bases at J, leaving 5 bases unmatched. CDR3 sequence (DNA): TGTGCCAGCAGCCAAGGTGGGACAGCGACCTACGAGCAGTACTTC. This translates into CASSQGGTATYEQYF.

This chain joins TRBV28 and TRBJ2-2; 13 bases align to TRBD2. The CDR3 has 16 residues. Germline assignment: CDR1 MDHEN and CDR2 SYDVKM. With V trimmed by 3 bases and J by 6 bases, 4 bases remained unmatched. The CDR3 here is CASSLFTSGRAGELFF. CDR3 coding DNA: TGTGCCAGCAGTTTGTTCACTAGCGGGAGGGCCGGGGAGCTGTTTTTT.

CDR3 bases: TGTGCCAGCAGTCTGGACAGGCTCAGAGCCACAGTTGAAGCTTTCTTT. Residues: CASSLDRLRATVEAFF. The chain recombines TRBV27 with TRBJ1-1; 7 bases are a match to TRBD1. Germline trimming cut 5 bases from V and 7 bases from J; bases unmatched to any gene: 16. Germline-derived CDR1 and CDR2 are MNHEY and SMNVEV (reference sequence). The CDR3 runs 16 residues.

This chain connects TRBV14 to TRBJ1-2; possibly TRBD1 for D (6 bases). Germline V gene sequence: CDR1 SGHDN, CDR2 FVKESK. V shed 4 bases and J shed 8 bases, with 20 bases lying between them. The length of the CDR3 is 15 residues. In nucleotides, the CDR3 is TGTGCCAGCAGCCCGTCTTACCGGGACATCTGGGGCTACACCTTC. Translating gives CASSPSYRDIWGYTF.

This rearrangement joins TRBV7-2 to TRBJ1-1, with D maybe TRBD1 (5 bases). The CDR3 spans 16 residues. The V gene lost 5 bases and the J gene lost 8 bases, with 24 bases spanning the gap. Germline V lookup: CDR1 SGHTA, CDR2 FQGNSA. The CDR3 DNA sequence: TGTGCCAGCAGCGCACCCTTGATGTCGGGGGGTACGGAAGCTTTCTTT. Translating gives CASSAPLMSGGTEAFF.

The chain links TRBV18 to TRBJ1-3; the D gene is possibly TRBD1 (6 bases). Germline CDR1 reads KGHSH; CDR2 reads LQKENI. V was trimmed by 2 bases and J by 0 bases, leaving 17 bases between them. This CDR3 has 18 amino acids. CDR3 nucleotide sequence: TGTGCCAGCTCACCATCTGATACCGGGACACACTCTGGAAACACCATATATTTT. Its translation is CASSPSDTGTHSGNTIYF.

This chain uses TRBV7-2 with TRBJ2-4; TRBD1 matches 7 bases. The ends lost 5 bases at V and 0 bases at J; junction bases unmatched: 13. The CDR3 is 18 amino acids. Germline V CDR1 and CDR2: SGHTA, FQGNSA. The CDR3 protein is CASSPSRQGPLAKNIQYF. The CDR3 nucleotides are TGTGCCAGCAGCCCGAGCAGACAGGGACCACTAGCCAAAAACATTCAGTACTTC. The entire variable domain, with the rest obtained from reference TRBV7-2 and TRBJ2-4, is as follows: GAGVSQSPSNKVTEKGKDVELRCDPISGHTALYWYRQSLGQGLEFLIYFQGNSAPDKSGLPSDRFSAERTGGSVSTLTIQRTQQEDSAVYLCASSPSRQGPLAKNIQYFGAGTRLSVL.

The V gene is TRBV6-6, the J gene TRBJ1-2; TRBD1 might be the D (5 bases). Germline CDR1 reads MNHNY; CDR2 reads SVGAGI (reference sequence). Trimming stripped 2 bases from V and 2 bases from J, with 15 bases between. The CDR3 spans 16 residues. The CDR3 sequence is CASSYSHTDSNYGYTF. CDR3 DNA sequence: TGTGCCAGCAGTTACAGCCACACCGACAGCAACTATGGCTACACCTTC.

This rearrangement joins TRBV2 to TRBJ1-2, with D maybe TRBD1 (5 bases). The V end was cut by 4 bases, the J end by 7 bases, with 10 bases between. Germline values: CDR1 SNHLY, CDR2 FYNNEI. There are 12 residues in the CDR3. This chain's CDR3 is CASSAPDSGYTF. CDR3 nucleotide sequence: TGTGCCAGCAGTGCCCCCGACAGTGGCTACACCTTC.

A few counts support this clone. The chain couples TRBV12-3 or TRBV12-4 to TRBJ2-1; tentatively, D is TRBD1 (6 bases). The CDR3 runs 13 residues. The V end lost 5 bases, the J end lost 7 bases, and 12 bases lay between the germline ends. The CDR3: CASSPLGGNEQFF. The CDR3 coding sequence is TGTGCCAGCAGTCCCTTAGGGGGTAATGAGCAGTTCTTC.

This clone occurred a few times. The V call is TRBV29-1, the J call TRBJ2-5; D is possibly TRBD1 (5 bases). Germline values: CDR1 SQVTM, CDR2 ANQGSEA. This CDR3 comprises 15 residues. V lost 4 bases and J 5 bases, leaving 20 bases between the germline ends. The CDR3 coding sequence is TGCAGCGTTGTTTATTCGTCAGGGTTGGGGGAGACCCAGTACTTC. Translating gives CSVVYSSGLGETQYF.

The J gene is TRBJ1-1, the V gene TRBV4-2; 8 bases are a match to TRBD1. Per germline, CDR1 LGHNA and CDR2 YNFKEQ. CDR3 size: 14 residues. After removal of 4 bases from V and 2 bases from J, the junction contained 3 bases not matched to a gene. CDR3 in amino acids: CASSPDRVNTEAFF. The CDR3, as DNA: TGTGCCAGCAGCCCGGACAGGGTAAACACTGAAGCTTTCTTT.

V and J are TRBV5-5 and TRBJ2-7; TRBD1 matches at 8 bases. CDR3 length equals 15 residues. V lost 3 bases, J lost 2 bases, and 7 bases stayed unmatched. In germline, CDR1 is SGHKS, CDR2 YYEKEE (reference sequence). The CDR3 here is CASSWTGIGTYEQYF. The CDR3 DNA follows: TGTGCCAGCAGCTGGACAGGGATCGGCACCTACGAGCAGTACTTC.

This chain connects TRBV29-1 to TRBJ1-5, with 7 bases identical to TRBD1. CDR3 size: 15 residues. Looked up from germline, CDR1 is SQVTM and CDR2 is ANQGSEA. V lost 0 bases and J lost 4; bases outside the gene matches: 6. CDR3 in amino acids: CSVEDRDSPNQPQHF. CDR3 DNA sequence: TGCAGCGTTGAAGATAGGGACAGCCCAAATCAGCCCCAGCATTTT.

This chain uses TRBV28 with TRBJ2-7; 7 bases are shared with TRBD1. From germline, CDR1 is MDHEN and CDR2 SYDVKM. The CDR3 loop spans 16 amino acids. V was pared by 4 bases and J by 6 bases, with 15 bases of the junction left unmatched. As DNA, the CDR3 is TGTGCCAGCAGTTCTCCCCCTCTACGACAGGGCAGCGAGCAGTACTTC. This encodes CASSSPPLRQGSEQYF.

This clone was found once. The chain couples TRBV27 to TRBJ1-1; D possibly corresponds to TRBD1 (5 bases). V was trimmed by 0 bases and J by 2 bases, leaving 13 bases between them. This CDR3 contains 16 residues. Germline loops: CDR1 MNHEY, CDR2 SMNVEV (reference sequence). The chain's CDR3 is CASSLSAGVPNTEAFF. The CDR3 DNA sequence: TGTGCCAGCAGTTTATCAGCGGGGGTACCCAACACTGAAGCTTTCTTT.

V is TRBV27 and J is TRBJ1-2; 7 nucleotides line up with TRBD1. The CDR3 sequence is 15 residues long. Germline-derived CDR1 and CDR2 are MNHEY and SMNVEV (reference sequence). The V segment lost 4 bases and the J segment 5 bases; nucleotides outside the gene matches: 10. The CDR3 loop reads CASSSRDSRGYGYTF. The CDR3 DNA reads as TGTGCCAGCAGTTCCCGGGACAGCCGGGGATATGGCTACACCTTC.

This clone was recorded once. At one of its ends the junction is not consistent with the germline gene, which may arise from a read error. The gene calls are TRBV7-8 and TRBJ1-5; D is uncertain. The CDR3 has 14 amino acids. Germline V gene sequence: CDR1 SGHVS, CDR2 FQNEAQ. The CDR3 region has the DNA TGCGGGAGGATAGGAGCAAGCCGTGTGGGGCCCCAGCATTTT. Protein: CGRIGASRVGPQHF.

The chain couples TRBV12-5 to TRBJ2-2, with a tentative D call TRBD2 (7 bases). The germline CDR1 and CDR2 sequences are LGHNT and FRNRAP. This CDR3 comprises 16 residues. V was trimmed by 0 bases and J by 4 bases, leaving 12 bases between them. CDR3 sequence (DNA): TGTGCTAGTGGTTTGGTAGGCGGGGGCGGCACCGGGGAGCTGTTTTTT. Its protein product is CASGLVGGGGTGELFF.

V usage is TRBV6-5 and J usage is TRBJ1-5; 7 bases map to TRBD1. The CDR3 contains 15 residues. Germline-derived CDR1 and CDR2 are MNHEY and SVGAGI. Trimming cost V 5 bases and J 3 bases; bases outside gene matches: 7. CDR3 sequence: CASSPGTDFNQPQHF. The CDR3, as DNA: TGTGCCAGCAGTCCCGGGACAGACTTCAATCAGCCCCAGCATTTT.

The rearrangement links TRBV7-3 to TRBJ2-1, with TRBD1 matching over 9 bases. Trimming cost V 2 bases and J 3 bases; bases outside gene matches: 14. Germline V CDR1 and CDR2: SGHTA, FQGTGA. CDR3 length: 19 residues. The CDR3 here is CASSLVFRLQGAFYNEQFF. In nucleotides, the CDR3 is TGTGCCAGCAGCTTAGTTTTTCGCCTACAGGGGGCATTCTACAATGAGCAGTTCTTC.

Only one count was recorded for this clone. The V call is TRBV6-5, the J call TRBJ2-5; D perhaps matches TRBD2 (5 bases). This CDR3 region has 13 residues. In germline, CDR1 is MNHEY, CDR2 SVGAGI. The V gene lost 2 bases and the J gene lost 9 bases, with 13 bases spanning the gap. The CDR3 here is CASSYGQAGAQYF. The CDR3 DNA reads TGTGCCAGCAGTTACGGCCAGGCCGGGGCCCAGTACTTC.

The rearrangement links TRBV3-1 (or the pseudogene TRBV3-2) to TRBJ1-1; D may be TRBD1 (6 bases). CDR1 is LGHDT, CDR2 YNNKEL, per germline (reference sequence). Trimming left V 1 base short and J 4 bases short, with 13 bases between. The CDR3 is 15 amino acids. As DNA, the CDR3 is TGTGCCAGCAGCCAAGGGTCCTTGGGGGCCACTGAAGCTTTCTTT. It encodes CASSQGSLGATEAFF.

The CDR3 DNA reads as TGTGCCAGCATCGGGGGGGCCATTGGCAATCAGCCCCAGCATTTT. Amino acids: CASIGGAIGNQPQHF. The chain combines TRBV28 with TRBJ1-5; D may be TRBD1 (6 bases). V lost 7 bases and J lost 2, with 15 bases in between. Per the germline V gene, CDR1 is MDHEN and CDR2 is SYDVKM. The CDR3 is 15 residues long.